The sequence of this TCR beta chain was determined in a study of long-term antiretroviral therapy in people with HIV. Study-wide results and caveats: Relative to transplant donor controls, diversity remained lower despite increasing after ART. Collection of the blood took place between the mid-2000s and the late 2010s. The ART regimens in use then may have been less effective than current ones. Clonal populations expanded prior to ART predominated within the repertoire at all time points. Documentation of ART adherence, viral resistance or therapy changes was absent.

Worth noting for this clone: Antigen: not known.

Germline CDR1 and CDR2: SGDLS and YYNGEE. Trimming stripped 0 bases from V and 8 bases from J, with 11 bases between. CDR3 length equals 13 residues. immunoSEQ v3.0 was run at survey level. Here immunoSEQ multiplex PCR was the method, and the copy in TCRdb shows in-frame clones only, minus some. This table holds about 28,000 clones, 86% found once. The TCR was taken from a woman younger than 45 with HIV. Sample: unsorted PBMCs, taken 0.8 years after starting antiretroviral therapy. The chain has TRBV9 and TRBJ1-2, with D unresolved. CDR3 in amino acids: CASSVGEVRGYTF. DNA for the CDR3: TGTGCCAGCAGCGTAGGGGAAGTTAGGGGCTACACCTTC.